The 32 T cell receptor beta chains below all came from one sample that was sequenced in a study of blood T cell repertoires in COVID-19. Assay: immunoSEQ multiplex PCR; the TCRdb copy retains only in-frame clones and omits some. Of around 220,000 clones listed, roughly 84% are singletons. Sequenced material: peripheral blood. Receptors were obtained from a woman aged 40 to 55 with active or convalescent COVID-19.

V usage is TRBV10-3 and J usage is TRBJ1-2, with D hard to call. This CDR3 comprises 13 residues. The germline CDR1 and CDR2 sequences are ENHRY and SYGVKD. V was trimmed by 0 bases and J by 4 bases, leaving 6 bases between them. CDR3 amino acids: CAISESSSYGYTF. The CDR3 DNA is TGTGCCATCAGTGAGTCGAGTAGCTATGGCTACACCTTC.

The chain joins TRBV6-5 to TRBJ1-1; D call uncertain. The CDR3 consists of 16 residues. The germline V and J ends were trimmed by 2 bases and 2 bases, with 15 bases remaining between them. In germline, CDR1 is MNHEY, CDR2 SVGAGI. CDR3 sequence (DNA): TGTGCCAGCAGTTACGAGAGGAGTGGAACCAACACTGAAGCTTTCTTT. Translation gives CASSYERSGTNTEAFF.

This chain joins TRBV5-8 and TRBJ2-5; 7 nucleotides align to TRBD2. Germline loops: CDR1 SGHTS, CDR2 YDEGEE. There are 15 residues in the CDR3. The V gene end was trimmed by 3 bases and the J gene end by 2 bases; junction bases not matched to a gene: 7. In DNA, the CDR3 is TGTGCCAGCAGCTCGGGACTAAAGGTTCAAGAGACCCAGTACTTC. This encodes CASSSGLKVQETQYF.

This chain uses TRBV10-2 with TRBJ2-2; D possibly corresponds to TRBD1 (6 bases). Per the germline V gene, CDR1 is WSHSY and CDR2 is SAAADI. The length of the CDR3 is 14 residues. V was cut by 2 bases and J by 5 bases, with 9 bases left in between. DNA of the CDR3: TGCGCCAGCAGTGAGAACAGGGAAACCGGGGAGCTGTTTTTT. This codes for CASSENRETGELFF.

The chain employs TRBV4-1 and TRBJ1-6; weak D call: TRBD1 (5 bases). This CDR3 spans 16 amino acids. V lost 0 bases, J lost 6 bases, and 12 bases lay in between. The germline CDR1 and CDR2 sequences are MGHRA and YSYEKL. CDR3 nucleotides: TGCGCCAGCAGCCAAGAAGAGACAGCAGCTAATTCACCCCTCCACTTT. Its translation: CASSQEETAANSPLHF.

The chain uses TRBV3-1 (or the pseudogene TRBV3-2) and TRBJ2-7; the D gene is possibly TRBD1 (6 bases). The CDR3 runs to 13 residues. Germline CDR1 and CDR2: LGHDT and YNNKEL (reference sequence). V lost 4 bases and J 4 bases, leaving 11 bases between the germline ends. The chain's CDR3 is CASSPGHRYEQYF. The CDR3 coding sequence is TGTGCCAGCAGCCCGGGACATCGATACGAGCAGTACTTC.

This chain connects TRBV5-1 to TRBJ2-5; a possible D gene is TRBD1 (5 bases). V shed 0 bases and J shed 3 bases, with 15 bases lying between them. The germline V gene has CDR1 SGHRS and CDR2 YFSETQ. This CDR3 spans 16 amino acids. CDR3 protein: CASSLALGREEETQYF. The CDR3 DNA follows: TGCGCCAGCAGCTTGGCTTTGGGCAGGGAAGAAGAGACCCAGTACTTC.

The CDR3 loop is CAISGTGTVNTGELFF. The CDR3 region has the DNA TGTGCCATCAGCGGGACAGGAACGGTGAACACCGGGGAGCTGTTTTTT. The rearrangement uses TRBV10-3 and TRBJ2-2, with TRBD1 identical over 8 bases. The ends lost 6 bases at V and 1 base at J; junction bases unmatched: 7. Germline assignment: CDR1 ENHRY and CDR2 SYGVKD. The CDR3 spans 16 residues.

The CDR3 DNA follows: TGTGCCTGGGGGCGTTCGGAGGGTATAGGCTACACCTTC. It encodes CAWGRSEGIGYTF. The chain joins TRBV30 to TRBJ1-2; D call uncertain. The CDR3 contains 13 residues. Deletions cut 5 bases from V and 8 bases from J, with 18 bases between. Germline V gene data show CDR1 as GTSNPN and CDR2 as SVGIG (reference sequence).

The gene calls are TRBV30 and TRBJ1-1; a weak D match, TRBD1 (5 bases). Trimming removed 5 bases at V and 4 bases at J, with 14 bases between. The CDR3 is 13 residues long. Germline V gene lookup returns CDR1 GTSNPN and CDR2 SVGIG (reference sequence). The CDR3 region has the DNA TGTGCCTGGGCGGAGGGGTTTGTCACTGAAGCTTTCTTT. Its translation is CAWAEGFVTEAFF.

In this sample, this clone turned up many times. The rearrangement joins TRBV19 to TRBJ1-5; D is unclear. Trimming cost V 5 bases and J 9 bases, with 11 bases left between them. The germline V gene encodes CDR1 LNHDA and CDR2 SQIVND (reference sequence). This CDR3 comprises 12 residues. The CDR3 spells CASSRVDRPQHF. The CDR3 DNA is TGTGCCAGTAGTCGGGTTGACCGGCCCCAGCATTTT.

This chain joins TRBV27 and TRBJ1-5, with D hard to call. The germline V and J ends were trimmed by 2 bases and 3 bases, with 8 bases remaining between them. CDR3 length equals 14 residues. CDR1 is MNHEY, CDR2 SMNVEV, per germline (reference sequence). The CDR3 DNA reads as TGTGCCAGCAGTTTAAACAGATACAATCAGCCCCAGCATTTT. Protein: CASSLNRYNQPQHF.

This clone was observed a handful of times. V usage is TRBV2 and J usage is TRBJ2-2, with D possibly being TRBD1 (6 bases). Looked up from germline, CDR1 is SNHLY and CDR2 is FYNNEI. The CDR3 sequence is 16 residues long. Trimming cost V 6 bases and J 4 bases, with 18 bases left between them. CDR3 DNA sequence: TGTGCCAGCAGGGACGGGACACACCAAGTCACCGGGGAGCTGTTTTTT. The encoded protein is CASRDGTHQVTGELFF.

The gene calls are TRBV11-2 and TRBJ2-7, with TRBD1 matching 7 bases. Germline lookup yields CDR1 SGHAT and CDR2 FQNNGV. The CDR3 extends over 14 amino acids. Germline trimming cut 3 bases from V and 9 bases from J; bases unmatched to any gene: 11. The CDR3 loop reads CASSLPGGLGLQYV. The CDR3 DNA follows: TGTGCCAGCAGCTTGCCAGGGGGTCTAGGGCTGCAGTACGTC.

The chain couples TRBV28 to TRBJ1-4, with 11 bases that match TRBD1. The CDR3 extends over 13 amino acids. The junction had 7 bases not matched to a gene; V was cut back by 7 bases and J by 12 bases. Germline V gene data show CDR1 as MDHEN and CDR2 as SYDVKM. CDR3 sequence (DNA): TGTGCCAGCACCCGGGGACAGGGGGGGGAACTGTTTTTT. Its translation: CASTRGQGGELFF.

The chain joins TRBV6-4 to TRBJ2-1; 13 nucleotides agree with TRBD2. The germline gives CDR1 MRHNA, CDR2 SNTAGT. The CDR3 runs 15 residues. The V and J ends lost 5 bases and 9 bases, in that order; junction bases with no gene match: 7. The CDR3 sequence: CASSLQLAGGPEQFF. The CDR3 DNA follows: TGTGCCAGCAGTCTTCAACTAGCGGGGGGGCCTGAGCAGTTCTTC.

This clone was observed a single time. V gene TRBV18 combines with J gene TRBJ2-7; TRBD2 might be the D (7 bases). CDR1 and CDR2 (germline): KGHSH, LQKENI. V lost 3 bases and J lost 6, with 18 bases in between. CDR3 size: 15 residues. DNA for the CDR3: TGTGCCAGCTCACCTCAAAAAATGGGGGGGCGCGAGCAGTACTTC. Protein: CASSPQKMGGREQYF.

In this sample, this clone turned up once. In nucleotides, the CDR3 is TGTGCCTGGAGCGAGGGCTCATCTAGCAATCAGCCCCAGCATTTT. Its protein product is CAWSEGSSSNQPQHF. The chain joins TRBV30 to TRBJ1-5; D remains unclear. Germline V gives CDR1 GTSNPN, CDR2 SVGIG (reference sequence). This CDR3 contains 15 residues. Trimming took off 3 bases at V and 0 bases at J, with 12 bases between the two ends.

The gene calls are TRBV9 and TRBJ2-6; D is perhaps TRBD1 (5 bases). The CDR3 runs to 16 residues. Germline values: CDR1 SGDLS, CDR2 YYNGEE. V dropped 4 bases and J dropped 0 bases, with 11 bases sitting between them. The CDR3 DNA follows: TGTGCCAGCAGCCCCCTTACAGGCTCTGGGGCCAACGTCCTGACTTTC. Protein product: CASSPLTGSGANVLTF.

This rearrangement joins TRBV30 to TRBJ1-5; 8 nucleotides line up with TRBD1. CDR3 size: 15 residues. V was pared by 5 bases and J by 2 bases, with 8 bases of the junction left unmatched. In germline, CDR1 is GTSNPN, CDR2 SVGIG (reference sequence). The CDR3 here is CAWGSGTGRNQPQHF. The CDR3 nucleotides are TGTGCCTGGGGATCCGGGACAGGTCGCAATCAGCCCCAGCATTTT.

V gene TRBV6-5 combines with J gene TRBJ1-5; the D is unclear. CDR1 and CDR2 from the germline V gene are MNHEY and SVGAGI. Trimming shortened V by 7 bases and J by 2 bases, and 15 bases separated the two germline ends. The CDR3 loop spans 15 amino acids. This CDR3 is CASTPGGMGNQPQHF. As DNA, the CDR3 is TGTGCCAGCACCCCAGGCGGGATGGGCAATCAGCCCCAGCATTTT.

J is TRBJ1-2 and V is TRBV5-1; D gene uncertain. This CDR3 region has 16 residues. Per the germline V gene, CDR1 is SGHRS and CDR2 is YFSETQ. Trimming shortened V by 0 bases and J by 1 base, and 13 bases separated the two germline ends. CDR3 nucleotides: TGCGCCAGCAGCTTGGACCCCCTGGCAGATAACTATGGCTACACCTTC. This gives the protein CASSLDPLADNYGYTF.

The rearrangement joins TRBV19 to TRBJ2-7; D is undetermined. The germline V gene encodes CDR1 LNHDA and CDR2 SQIVND (reference sequence). Trimming cost V 6 bases and J 0 bases, with 15 bases left between them. The CDR3 is 15 residues long. This CDR3 is CASRRRLYLSYEQYF. In DNA, the CDR3 is TGTGCCAGTAGACGAAGACTGTATCTCTCCTACGAGCAGTACTTC.

The V and J genes are TRBV20-1 and TRBJ2-2; 7 bases fit TRBD1. Trimming cost V 3 bases and J 6 bases; bases outside gene matches: 7. The CDR3 is 14 amino acids. CDR1 and CDR2 from the germline V gene are DFQATT and SNEGSKA (reference sequence). In DNA form, the CDR3 reads TGCAGTGCTAGTCACAGGGGCGGCCCCGGGGAGCTGTTTTTT. Translating it yields CSASHRGGPGELFF.

In this sample, this clone turned up a few times. The chain uses TRBV19 and TRBJ1-5, with 9 positions matching TRBD1. The V gene's germline CDR1 is LNHDA and CDR2 SQIVND (reference sequence). With V trimmed by 0 bases and J by 7 bases, 7 bases remained unmatched. The CDR3 is 16 residues long. The CDR3 region is CASSIDRGQGIQPQHF. As DNA, the CDR3 is TGTGCCAGTAGTATAGATCGGGGACAGGGCATCCAGCCCCAGCATTTT.

This CDR3 reads CASSPTGLASYNEQFF. As DNA, the CDR3 is TGTGCCAGCAGCCCAACAGGACTAGCTTCCTACAATGAGCAGTTCTTC. V and J are TRBV7-3 and TRBJ2-1; 8 nucleotides match TRBD2. Germline V CDR1 and CDR2: SGHTA, FQGTGA. The CDR3 sequence is 16 residues long. The V and J ends lost 5 bases and 1 base, in that order; junction bases with no gene match: 7.

This clone was seen a single time. V gene TRBV18 combines with J gene TRBJ1-6; 8 bases fit TRBD1. Germline lookup yields CDR1 KGHSH and CDR2 LQKENI. J lost 5 bases, V lost 3 bases, and 3 bases had no gene match. This CDR3 has 15 residues. This CDR3 reads CASSPGQGDNSPLHF. The CDR3 bases are TGTGCCAGCTCACCTGGACAGGGCGATAATTCACCCCTCCACTTT.

The chain carries TRBV27 and TRBJ2-4; 7 bases match TRBD1. The CDR3 loop spans 13 amino acids. Germline V gives CDR1 MNHEY, CDR2 SMNVEV (reference sequence). J lost 10 bases, V lost 1 base, and 4 bases had no gene match. Written as DNA, the CDR3 is TGTGCCAGCAGTTTATGGGGACAGAGTATTCAGTACTTC. Its translation: CASSLWGQSIQYF.

The CDR3 DNA sequence: TGTGCCAGCAGGGACAGGGGGGACTCTGGAAACACCATATATTTT. Residues: CASRDRGDSGNTIYF. V gene TRBV6-5 combines with J gene TRBJ1-3, with 10 bases aligning to TRBD1. V was clipped by 6 bases and J by 0 bases; unmatched bases: 2. The V gene's germline CDR1 is MNHEY and CDR2 SVGAGI. This CDR3 comprises 15 residues.

The V and J genes are TRBV9 and TRBJ1-1; the match to TRBD1 covers 7 bases. The CDR3 consists of 15 residues. Germline V gene data show CDR1 as SGDLS and CDR2 as YYNGEE. The ends lost 3 bases at V and 0 bases at J; junction bases unmatched: 5. CDR3 protein: CASSGRGTVNTEAFF. CDR3 sequence (DNA): TGTGCCAGCAGCGGGAGGGGGACAGTGAACACTGAAGCTTTCTTT.

The rearrangement joins TRBV5-4 to TRBJ2-3, with 8 bases aligning to TRBD1. CDR3 length: 15 amino acids. V lost 2 bases, J lost 3 bases, and 5 bases stayed unmatched. CDR1 is SGHNT and CDR2 is YYREEE in the germline V gene (reference sequence). The CDR3 coding sequence is TGTGCCAGCAGCTTAAAGACAGGGGAAACAGATACGCAGTATTTT. Translation: CASSLKTGETDTQYF. Filled out from reference TRBV5-4 and TRBJ2-3, the complete variable domain reads ETGVTQSPTHLIKTRGQQVTLRCSSQSGHNTVSWYQQALGQGPQFIFQYYREEENGRGNFPPRFSGLQFPNYSSELNVNALELDDSALYLCASSLKTGETDTQYFGPGTRLTVL.

This sequence joins TRBV19 and TRBJ1-5, with unresolved D. CDR1 LNHDA and CDR2 SQIVND come from the germline V gene (reference sequence). The V and J ends lost 3 bases and 5 bases respectively, with 5 bases between them. The CDR3 sequence is 12 residues long. The CDR3 nucleotides are TGTGCCAGTAGTATCCCTCATCAGCCCCAGCATTTT. Translated, it gives CASSIPHQPQHF.